The rows below give T cell receptor beta chains drawn from one sample of a study of early T cells in non-severe SARS-CoV-2 infection. TCRdb ran MiXCR on the 5' RACE reads and lists one entry per CDR3 protein. Of approximately 30,000 distinct CDR3 sequences listed, around 6.8% were seen once; the top ten hold about 12%. The specimen comprised whole blood, sampled at baseline. These receptors were obtained from an adult who was a healthcare worker with PCR-confirmed SARS-CoV-2 infection or an uninfected control (not recorded which). CDR3s include the opening cysteine and the closing phenylalanine or tryptophan. D genes are given only for firm matches. The listing skips clone size in some rows; elsewhere it reads once, few, many or a size class.

>TRBJ1-4|many|TRBV12-3/TRBV12-4|TRBD1
TGTGCCAGCAGTTACCGTCCAGGGGGGAATGAAAAACTGTTTTTT
CASSYRPGGNEKLFF
>TRBJ2-1|many|TRBV19|TRBD2
TGTGCCAGTAGTACTAGCGGAGCTCCCTACAATGAGCAGTTCTTC
CASSTSGAPYNEQFF
>TRBJ2-1|many|TRBV6-5|TRBD2
TGTGCCAGCACGATGCTAGCGGGAGGTGGTGAGCAGTTCTTC
CASTMLAGGGEQFF
>TRBJ2-2|many|TRBV10-3|NA
TGTGCGACCAAGCCGGGAACCACCGGGGAGCTGTTTTTT
CATKPGTTGELFF
>TRBJ1-1|many|TRBV5-5|NA
TGTGCCAGCAGCTTGGGGCAGCGAAGTGAAGCTTTCTTT
CASSLGQRSEAFF
>TRBJ1-4|many|TRBV7-9|NA
TGTGCCAGCAGAGACCTTAATGAAAAACTGTTTTTT
CASRDLNEKLFF
>TRBJ1-2|many|TRBV18|TRBD1
TGTGCCAGCTCACTTCGGGACAGTAACTATGGCTACACCTTC
CASSLRDSNYGYTF
>TRBJ2-1|NA|TRBV28|NA
TGTGCCAGCAGTTTACCGATAACTTACTCCTACAATGAGCAGTTCTTC
CASSLPITYSYNEQFF
>TRBJ2-1|few|TRBV9|TRBD2
TGTGCCAGCAGCGCGCTAGCGGGAGGGGTCAATGAGCAGTTCTTC
CASSALAGGVNEQFF
>TRBJ2-1|few|TRBV11-3|NA
TGTGCCAGCAGCTCCTTAGCGGCCTCCTACAATGAGCAGTTCTTC
CASSSLAASYNEQFF
>TRBJ2-3|NA|TRBV24-1|NA
TGTGCCGCCAGTGAAGGGGACAGCACAGATACGCAGTATTTT
CAASEGDSTDTQYF
>TRBJ2-4|few|TRBV20-1|TRBD2
TGCAGTGCTAGAGATCCGCGGACTAGCGGGAGTTTAAACATTCAGTACTTC
CSARDPRTSGSLNIQYF
>TRBJ2-5|many|TRBV6-6|TRBD2
TGTGCCAGTGCGGGGGGGGGCCAAGAGACCCAGTACTTC
CASAGGGQETQYF
>TRBJ2-2|few|TRBV4-1|NA
TGCGCCAGCAGCCAAGGGGTAGCCACCGGGGAGCTGTTTTTT
CASSQGVATGELFF
>TRBJ2-1|NA|TRBV4-2|NA
TGTGCCAGCAGCCTTTTGGCGGGCGACTTCAATGAGCAGTTCTTC
CASSLLAGDFNEQFF
>TRBJ2-3|few|TRBV7-2|TRBD1
TGTGCCAGCAGCTCCGACAGGGCAACAGATACGCAGTATTTT
CASSSDRATDTQYF
>TRBJ2-3|many|TRBV2|TRBD2
TGTGCCAGCAGTGAAGGCGGGAGAATCACAGATACGCAGTATTTT
CASSEGGRITDTQYF
>TRBJ2-1|NA|TRBV15|NA
TGTGCCACCAGCGGTAGCCTTCGCGGGATTGACAATGAGCAGTTCTTC
CATSGSLRGIDNEQFF
>TRBJ2-2|medium-sized|TRBV4-3|NA
TGCGCCAGCAGCCAAGATACCGGGAGGGAGCTGTTTTTT
CASSQDTGRELFF
>TRBJ1-3|few|TRBV6-2/TRBV6-3|NA
TGTGCCAGCAGTTATCGGAATAGACCGGACATCTCTGGAAACACCATATATTTT
CASSYRNRPDISGNTIYF
>TRBJ1-6|many|TRBV12-3/TRBV12-4|NA
TGTGCCAGCAGTTTAGAAGAAGGGAGGATATCCTATAATTCACCCCTCCATTTT
CASSLEEGRISYNSPLHF
>TRBJ2-7|many|TRBV20-1|NA
TGCAGTGCTGGGGAGGCCTCCTACGAGCAGTACTTC
CSAGEASYEQYF
>TRBJ1-1|medium-sized|TRBV11-2|NA
TGTGCCAGCAGCTTTACAGGGTCGGTATCTGAAGCTTTCTTT
CASSFTGSVSEAFF
>TRBJ2-7|NA|TRBV5-6|NA
TGTGCCAGCAGCCTTGGGGCGGAAACCTACGAGCAGTACTTC
CASSLGAETYEQYF
>TRBJ2-3|NA|TRBV5-6|NA
TGTGCCAGCAGCCCAACCGGCACAGATACGCAGTATTTT
CASSPTGTDTQYF
>TRBJ2-2|many|TRBV11-2|NA
TGTGCCAGCAGCTTAGCGGGAACCGGGGAGCTGTTTTTT
CASSLAGTGELFF
>TRBJ2-3|NA|TRBV6-5|NA
TGTGCCAGTCGGTCGGGAACAGATACGCAGTATTTT
CASRSGTDTQYF
>TRBJ2-5|NA|TRBV24-1|NA
TGTGCCACCAGTGACTTCGGGCAGCAAGAGACCCAGTACTTC
CATSDFGQQETQYF
>TRBJ2-1|few|TRBV11-2|NA
TGTGCCAGCAGCTTAGAAACGGGGCGAGGAACTGAGCAGTTCTTC
CASSLETGRGTEQFF
>TRBJ2-7|many|TRBV20-1|NA
TGCAGTGCTAGTCTCCTGCGCGAGCAGTACTTC
CSASLLREQYF
>TRBJ1-5|many|TRBV7-8|NA
TGTGCCAGCAGGCTTGGGGCCAGCAATCAGCCCCAGCATTTT
CASRLGASNQPQHF
>TRBJ2-7|NA|TRBV28|NA
TGTGCCAGCAACCCCTTGGGCGCGGGGCAGACCTACGAGCAGTACTTC
CASNPLGAGQTYEQYF
>TRBJ1-4|many|TRBV20-1|NA
TGCAGTGCTGTCCCGGGACCTAATGAAAAACTGTTTTTT
CSAVPGPNEKLFF
>TRBJ2-1|many|TRBV24-1|TRBD1
TGTGCCACCAGTCCGGGGGGACAGGGAAATGAGCAGTTCTTC
CATSPGGQGNEQFF
>TRBJ1-1|NA|TRBV12-3/TRBV12-4|NA
TGTGCCAGCAGTTTAGCGCTAAACACTGAAGCTTTCTTT
CASSLALNTEAFF
>TRBJ2-1|few|TRBV5-4|TRBD2
TGTGCCAGCAGCTTGGACCTAGCGGGAGGCAATGAGCAGTTCTTC
CASSLDLAGGNEQFF
>TRBJ2-7|many|TRBV6-2/TRBV6-3|NA
TGTGCCAGCAGCCAAACAGGGTCCTACGAGCAGTACTTC
CASSQTGSYEQYF
>TRBJ1-1|NA|TRBV27|TRBD1
TGTGCCAGCAGTTTGGGGGACAGGGCCCCTGAAGCTTTCTTT
CASSLGDRAPEAFF
>TRBJ1-2|many|TRBV12-3/TRBV12-4|NA
TGTGCCAGCAGTTTGGACCTTTATGGCTACACCTTC
CASSLDLYGYTF
>TRBJ2-4|many|TRBV6-6|TRBD1
TGTGCCAGCAGTTACGAGACAGGGGCCGGTCTTAGAATAGTCAAAAACATTCAGTACTTC
CASSYETGAGLRIVKNIQYF
>TRBJ2-3|NA|TRBV7-2|NA
TGTGCCAGCAGCTTAGGCAGGGCCTCTGGCACAGATACGCAGTATTTT
CASSLGRASGTDTQYF
>TRBJ1-1|many|TRBV7-9|NA
TGTGCCAGCAGCGAAGGACGGTCAGCTTTCTTT
CASSEGRSAFF